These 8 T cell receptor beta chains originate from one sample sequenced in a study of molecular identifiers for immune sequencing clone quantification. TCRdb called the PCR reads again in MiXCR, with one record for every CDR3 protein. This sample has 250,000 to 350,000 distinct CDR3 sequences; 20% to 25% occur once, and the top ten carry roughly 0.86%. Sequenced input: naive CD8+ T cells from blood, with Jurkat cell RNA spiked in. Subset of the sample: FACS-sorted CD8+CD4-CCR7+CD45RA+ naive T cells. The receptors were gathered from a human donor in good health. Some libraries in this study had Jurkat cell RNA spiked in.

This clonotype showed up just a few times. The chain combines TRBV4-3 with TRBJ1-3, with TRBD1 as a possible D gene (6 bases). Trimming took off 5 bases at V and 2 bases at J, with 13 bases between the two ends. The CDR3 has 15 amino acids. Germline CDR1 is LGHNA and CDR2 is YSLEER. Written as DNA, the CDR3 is TGCGCCAGCAGCTCCGGAGGGGGAGCTGGAAACACCATATATTTT. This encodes CASSSGGGAGNTIYF.

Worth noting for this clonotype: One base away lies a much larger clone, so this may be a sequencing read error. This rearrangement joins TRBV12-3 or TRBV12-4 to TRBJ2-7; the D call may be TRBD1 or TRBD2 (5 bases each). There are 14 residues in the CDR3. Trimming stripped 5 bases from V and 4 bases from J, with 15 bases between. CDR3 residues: CASSPPGRAYEQYF. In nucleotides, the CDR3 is TGTGCCAGCAGTCCTCCGGGACGAGCGTACGAGCAGTACTTC.

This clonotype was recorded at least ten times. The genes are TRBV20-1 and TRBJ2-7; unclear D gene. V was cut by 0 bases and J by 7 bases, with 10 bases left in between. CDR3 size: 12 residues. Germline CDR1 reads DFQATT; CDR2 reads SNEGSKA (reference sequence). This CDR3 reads CSARDYTEEQYF. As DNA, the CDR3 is TGCAGTGCTAGAGATTACACGGAGGAGCAGTACTTC.

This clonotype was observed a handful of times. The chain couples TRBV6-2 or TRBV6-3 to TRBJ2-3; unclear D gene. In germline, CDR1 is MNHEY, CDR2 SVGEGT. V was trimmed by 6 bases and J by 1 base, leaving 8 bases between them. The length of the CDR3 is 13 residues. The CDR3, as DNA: TGTGCCAGCAGACGGGCCGGCACAGATACGCAGTATTTT. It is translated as CASRRAGTDTQYF.

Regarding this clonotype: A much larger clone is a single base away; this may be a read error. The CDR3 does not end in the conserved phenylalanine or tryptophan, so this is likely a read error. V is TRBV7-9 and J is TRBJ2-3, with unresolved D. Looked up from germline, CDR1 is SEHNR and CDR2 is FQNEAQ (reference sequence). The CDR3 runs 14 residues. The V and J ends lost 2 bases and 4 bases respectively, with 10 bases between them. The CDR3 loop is CASSLQQFPDTQYL. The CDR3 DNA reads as TGTGCCAGCAGCTTACAACAGTTTCCAGATACGCAGTATTTA.

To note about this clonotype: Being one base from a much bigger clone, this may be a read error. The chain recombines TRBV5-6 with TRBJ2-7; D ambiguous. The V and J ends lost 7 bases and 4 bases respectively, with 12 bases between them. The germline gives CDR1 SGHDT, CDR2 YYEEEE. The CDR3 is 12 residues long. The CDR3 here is CASGRDVYEQYF. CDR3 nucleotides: TGTGCCAGCGGCCGCGACGTATACGAGCAGTACTTC.

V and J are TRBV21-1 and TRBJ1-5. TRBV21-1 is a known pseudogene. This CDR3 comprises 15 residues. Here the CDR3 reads CASSGTDYSNQAQHF. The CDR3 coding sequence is TGTGCCAGCAGCGGAACGGATTATAGCAATCAGGCCCAGCATTTT.

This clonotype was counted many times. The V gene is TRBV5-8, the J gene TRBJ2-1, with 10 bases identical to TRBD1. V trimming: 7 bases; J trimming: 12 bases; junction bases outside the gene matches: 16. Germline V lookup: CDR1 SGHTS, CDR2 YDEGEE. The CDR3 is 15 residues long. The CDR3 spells CASVETGGRFLWQFF. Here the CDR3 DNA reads TGTGCCAGCGTAGAGACAGGGGGCCGGTTTTTGTGGCAGTTCTTC.